A selection of T cell receptor beta chains follows, all from one sample in a study of technical replicates of blood from a few donors. Using immunoSEQ multiplex PCR, the repertoire was profiled, and TCRdb retains in-frame clones only, with some absent. The sample consists of more than 75,000 clones, around 93% of them appearing once. The sequenced material came from T cells isolated from PBMCs. The receptors come from a human donor in good health. CDR3s leave out the opening cysteine and the closing phenylalanine or tryptophan.

TRBV4-1	TRBJ2-1	ASSQGESRGRTYNEQF
TRBV4-1	TRBJ2-7	ASSQSSGVAVSYEQY
TRBV30	TRBJ1-1	AWNRGLNTEAF
TRBV28	TRBJ1-1	ASSTTGTLNTEAF
TRBV7-9	TRBJ2-7	ATTTRGSEQY
TRBV30	TRBJ2-2	AWRSQGGDTGELF
TRBV9	TRBJ2-7	ASSVGAGSYEQY
TRBV5-8	TRBJ1-1	ATLSRRITEAF
TRBV21-1	TRBJ2-3	ASSKDDGKGRVSSTDTQY
TRBV4-1	TRBJ2-2	ASSQGGTGELF
TRBV4-1	TRBJ1-5	ASSSPRGTGGDQPQH
TRBV5-1	TRBJ1-3	ASSQDIGGGNTIY
TRBV29-1	TRBJ1-1	SVGELNTEAF
TRBV21-1	TRBJ1-6	ASKVWGQGNSPLH
TRBV19	TRBJ2-1	ASSMFSAGGPGNEQF
TRBV25-1	TRBJ2-2	ASSEPGRTGELF
TRBV25-1	TRBJ1-6	ASSDGQVYNSPLH
TRBV7-8	TRBJ2-1	ASSFQGAGALNEQF
TRBV6-4	TRBJ2-3	ASSVSGLTDTQY
TRBV6-1	TRBJ1-1	ASRVWRTEAF
TRBV6-1	TRBJ2-1	ASSEGTGDYNEQF
TRBV11-3	TRBJ1-1	ASSLAQVNTEAF
TRBV30	TRBJ1-2	VLQGRGYT
TRBV28	TRBJ2-7	ASRHRVGYEQY
TRBV7-8	TRBJ2-1	ASMGAGEQF
TRBV2	TRBJ2-7	ASTLRHYEQY
TRBV6-5	TRBJ2-3	ASSFLSTTDTQY
TRBV7-6	TRBJ2-7	ASSLADRPYEQY
TRBV10-3	TRBJ1-4	AISSGTGGARGEKLF
TRBV18	TRBJ2-5	ASSPLWAGVETQY
TRBV11-3	TRBJ2-1	ASSLQGSRGEQF
TRBV7-2	TRBJ1-6	ASSIGTGRTSPLH
TRBV9	TRBJ1-2	ASSVPGQENYGYT
TRBV11-2	TRBJ2-7	ASSLGPSGYEQY
TRBV6-6	TRBJ2-2	ASSYLQGTDRGELF
TRBV4-1	TRBJ2-5	ASSQVLAGGPIRETQY
TRBV6-6	TRBJ2-2	ASSYSRSLDTGELF
TRBV6-1	TRBJ2-5	ASSDGPRTQY
TRBV13	TRBJ2-7	ASSSGQGRSYEQY
TRBV28	TRBJ2-7	ASSGPGLAGREQY
TRBV18	TRBJ1-3	ASSPYTREVSGNTIY
TRBV25-1	TRBJ2-3	ASSDWGGDPSTDTQY
TRBV5-1	TRBJ2-1	ASSPMLAGAGHEQF
TRBV5-5	TRBJ1-2	ASSRRTGQRTAYGYT
TRBV2	TRBJ1-2	ASTPTEDYGYT
TRBV18	TRBJ2-1	ASSPLSGTRDNEQF
TRBV7-9	TRBJ1-1	ASSSGVPAEAF
TRBV11-3	TRBJ2-7	ASSQHSYEQY
TRBV5-1	TRBJ2-5	ASSLGTTRETQY
TRBV4-2	TRBJ1-4	ASSQIFTGQGFVKLF
TRBV2	TRBJ1-2	ASRSDRGNYGYT
TRBV5-1	TRBJ1-1	ASSAAGTGAAEAF
TRBV5-1	TRBJ1-1	ASSLLASGGSTEAF
TRBV28	TRBJ2-7	ASSLGVDEQY
TRBV30	TRBJ2-2	AWSVRVYGFTTGELF
TRBV5-1	TRBJ2-1	ASSLSGPEHNEQF
TRBV6-1	TRBJ1-1	ASGTDVYRDTEAF
TRBV5-1	TRBJ2-1	ASSLVVVADEQF
TRBV30	TRBJ1-6	AWSDRGNSPLH
TRBV12-5	TRBJ1-1	ASGLGGGNTEAF